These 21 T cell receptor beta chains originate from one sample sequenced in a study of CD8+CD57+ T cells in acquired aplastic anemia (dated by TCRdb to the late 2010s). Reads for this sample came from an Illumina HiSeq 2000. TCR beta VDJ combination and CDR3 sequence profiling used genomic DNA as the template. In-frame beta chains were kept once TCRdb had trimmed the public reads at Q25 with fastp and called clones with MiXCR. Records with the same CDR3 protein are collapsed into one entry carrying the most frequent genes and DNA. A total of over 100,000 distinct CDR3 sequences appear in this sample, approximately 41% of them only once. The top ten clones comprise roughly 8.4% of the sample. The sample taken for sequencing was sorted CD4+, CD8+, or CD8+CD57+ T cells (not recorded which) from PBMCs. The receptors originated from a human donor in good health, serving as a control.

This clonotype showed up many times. CDR3 sequence: CASLTSGKGTQYF. CDR3 DNA: TGTGCCAGTCTGACTAGCGGGAAAGGTACGCAGTATTTT. The chain uses TRBV12-3 or TRBV12-4 and TRBJ2-3; 11 positions agree with TRBD2. Trimming removed 9 bases from V and 8 bases from J; junction bases left unmatched: 7. This CDR3 is built from 13 residues.

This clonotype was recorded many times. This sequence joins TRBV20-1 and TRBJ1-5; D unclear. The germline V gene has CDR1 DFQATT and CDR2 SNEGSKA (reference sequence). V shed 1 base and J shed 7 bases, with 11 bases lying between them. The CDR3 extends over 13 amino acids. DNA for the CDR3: TGCAGTGCTAGAGCGGGGAAGGCGCAGCCCCAGCATTTT. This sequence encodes CSARAGKAQPQHF.

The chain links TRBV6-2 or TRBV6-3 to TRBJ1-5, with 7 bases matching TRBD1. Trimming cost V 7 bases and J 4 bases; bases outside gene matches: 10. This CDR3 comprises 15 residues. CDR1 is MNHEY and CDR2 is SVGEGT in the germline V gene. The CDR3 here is CASNPKTGRNQPQHF. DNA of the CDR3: TGTGCCAGCAACCCAAAGACAGGGCGGAATCAGCCCCAGCATTTT.

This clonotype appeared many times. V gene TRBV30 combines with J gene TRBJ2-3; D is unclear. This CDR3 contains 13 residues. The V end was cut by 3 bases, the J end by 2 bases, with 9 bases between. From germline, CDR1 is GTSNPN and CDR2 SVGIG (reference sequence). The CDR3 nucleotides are TGTGCCTGGAGGGACCACTACACAGATACGCAGTATTTT. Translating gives CAWRDHYTDTQYF.

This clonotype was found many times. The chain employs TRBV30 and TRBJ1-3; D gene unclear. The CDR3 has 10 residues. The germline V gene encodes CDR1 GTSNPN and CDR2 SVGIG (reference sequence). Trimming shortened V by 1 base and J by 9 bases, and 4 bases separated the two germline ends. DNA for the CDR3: TGTGCCTGGAGTGGCCTCACCATATATTTT. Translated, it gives CAWSGLTIYF.

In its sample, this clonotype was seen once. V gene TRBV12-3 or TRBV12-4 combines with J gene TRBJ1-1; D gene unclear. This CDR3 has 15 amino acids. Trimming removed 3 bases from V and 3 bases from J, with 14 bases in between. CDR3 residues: CASSLRAGSYTEAFF. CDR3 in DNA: TGTGCCAGCAGTTTGAGGGCCGGATCTTACACTGAAGCTTTCTTT.

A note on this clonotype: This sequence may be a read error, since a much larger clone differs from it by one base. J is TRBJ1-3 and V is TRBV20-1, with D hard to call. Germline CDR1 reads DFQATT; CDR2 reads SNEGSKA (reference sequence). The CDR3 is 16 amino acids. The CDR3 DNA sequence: TGCAGTGCTAGATTAGGGTCGGACCCCTCTGGAAACACCATGTATTTT. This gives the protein CSARLGSDPSGNTMYF.

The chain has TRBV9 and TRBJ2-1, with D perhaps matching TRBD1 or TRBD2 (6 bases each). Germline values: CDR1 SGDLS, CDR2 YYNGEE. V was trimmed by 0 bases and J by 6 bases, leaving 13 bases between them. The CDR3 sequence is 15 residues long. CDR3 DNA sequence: TGTGCCAGCAGCGTAGGAGGAGGGGGTCGCAATGAGCAGTTCTTC. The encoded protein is CASSVGGGGRNEQFF.

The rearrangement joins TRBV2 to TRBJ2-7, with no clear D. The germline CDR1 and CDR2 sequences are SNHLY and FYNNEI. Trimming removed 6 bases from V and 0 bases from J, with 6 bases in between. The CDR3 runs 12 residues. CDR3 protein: CASRVASYEQYF. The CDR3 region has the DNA TGTGCCAGCAGGGTGGCCTCCTACGAGCAGTACTTC.

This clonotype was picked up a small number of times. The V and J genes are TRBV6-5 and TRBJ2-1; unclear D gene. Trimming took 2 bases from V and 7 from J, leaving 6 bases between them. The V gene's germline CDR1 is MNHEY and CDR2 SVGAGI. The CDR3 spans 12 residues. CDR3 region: CASSYLGNEQFF. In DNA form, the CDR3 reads TGTGCCAGCAGTTACCTGGGGAATGAGCAGTTCTTC.

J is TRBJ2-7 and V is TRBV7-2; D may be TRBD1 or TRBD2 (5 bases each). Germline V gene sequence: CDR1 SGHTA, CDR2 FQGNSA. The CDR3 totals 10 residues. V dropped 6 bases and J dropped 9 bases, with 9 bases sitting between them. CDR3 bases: TGTGCCAGCAGTGGGACCAGGCAGTACGTC. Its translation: CASSGTRQYV.

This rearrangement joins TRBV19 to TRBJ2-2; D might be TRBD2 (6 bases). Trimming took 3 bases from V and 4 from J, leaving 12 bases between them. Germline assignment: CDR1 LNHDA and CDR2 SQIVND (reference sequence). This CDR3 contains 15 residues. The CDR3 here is CASSIGGFSTGELFF. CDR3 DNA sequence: TGTGCCAGTAGTATCGGAGGGTTTAGCACCGGGGAGCTGTTTTTT.

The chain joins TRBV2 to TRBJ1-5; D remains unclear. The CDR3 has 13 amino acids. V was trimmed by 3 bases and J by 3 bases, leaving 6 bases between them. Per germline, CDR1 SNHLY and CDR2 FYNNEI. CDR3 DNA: TGTGCCAGCAGTGAGGAATTCAATCAGCCCCAGCATTTT. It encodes CASSEEFNQPQHF.

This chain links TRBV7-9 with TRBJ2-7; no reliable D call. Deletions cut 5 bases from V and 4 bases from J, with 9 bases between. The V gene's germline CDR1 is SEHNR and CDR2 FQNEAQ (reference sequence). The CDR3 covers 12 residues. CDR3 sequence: CASSPSVYEQYF. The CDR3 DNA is TGTGCCAGCAGCCCCTCCGTTTACGAGCAGTACTTC.

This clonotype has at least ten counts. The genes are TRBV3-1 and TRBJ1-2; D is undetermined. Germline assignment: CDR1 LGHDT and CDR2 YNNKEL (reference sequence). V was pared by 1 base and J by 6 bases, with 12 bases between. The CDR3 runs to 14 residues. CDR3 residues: CASSQGAKGNGYTF. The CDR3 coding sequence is TGTGCCAGCAGCCAAGGAGCAAAAGGGAATGGCTACACCTTC.

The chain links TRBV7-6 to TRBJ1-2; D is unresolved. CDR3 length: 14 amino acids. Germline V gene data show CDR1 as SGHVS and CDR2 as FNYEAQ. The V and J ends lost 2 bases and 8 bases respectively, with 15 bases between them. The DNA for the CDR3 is TGTGCCAGCAGCTTACCCGGCCTGGGTGGAGGCTACACCTTC. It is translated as CASSLPGLGGGYTF.

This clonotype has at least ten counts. The CDR3 DNA sequence: TGCGCCAGCAGCTTCCGGCAGGGGTGGCACGAGCAGTACTTC. The encoded protein is CASSFRQGWHEQYF. V is TRBV5-1 and J is TRBJ2-7; TRBD1 might be the D (6 bases). The CDR3 runs 14 residues. The germline V gene encodes CDR1 SGHRS and CDR2 YFSETQ. Trimming stripped 2 bases from V and 5 bases from J, with 14 bases between.

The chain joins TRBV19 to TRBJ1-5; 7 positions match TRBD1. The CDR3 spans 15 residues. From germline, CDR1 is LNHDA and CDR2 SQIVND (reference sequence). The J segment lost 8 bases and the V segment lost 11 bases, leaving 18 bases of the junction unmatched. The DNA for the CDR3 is TGTGCCTGTAATCCCTGGACAGGCCACCTGGAGCCCCAGCATTTT. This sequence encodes CACNPWTGHLEPQHF.

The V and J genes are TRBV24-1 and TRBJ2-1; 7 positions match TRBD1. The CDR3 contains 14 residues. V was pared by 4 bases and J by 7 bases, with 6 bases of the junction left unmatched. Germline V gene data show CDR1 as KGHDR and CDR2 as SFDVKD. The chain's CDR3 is CATSDHDRVNEQFF. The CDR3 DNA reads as TGTGCCACCAGTGACCACGACAGGGTGAATGAGCAGTTCTTC.

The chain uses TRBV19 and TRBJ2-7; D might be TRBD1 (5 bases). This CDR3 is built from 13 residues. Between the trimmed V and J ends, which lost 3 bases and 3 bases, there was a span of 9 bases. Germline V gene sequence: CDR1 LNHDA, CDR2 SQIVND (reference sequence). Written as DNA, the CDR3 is TGTGCCAGTAGTATTGGGGCCAACTACGAGCAGTACGTC. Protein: CASSIGANYEQYV.

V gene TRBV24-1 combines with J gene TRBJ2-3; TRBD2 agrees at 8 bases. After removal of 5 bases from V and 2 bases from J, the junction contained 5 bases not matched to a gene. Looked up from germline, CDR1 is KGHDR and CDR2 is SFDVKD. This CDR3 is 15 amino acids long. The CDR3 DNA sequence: TGTGCCACCAGTGCGGCGGGGGGACCCACAGATACGCAGTATTTT. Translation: CATSAAGGPTDTQYF.